One and the same sample provided the 2 T cell receptor beta chains below, sequenced in a study of blood T cell repertoires in COVID-19. Profiled with immunoSEQ multiplex PCR; TCRdb holds only in-frame clones, not every one. Of 200,000 to 300,000 clones listed, roughly 86% were seen once; the top ten hold 2.6%. Sequences were obtained from PBMCs or T cells enriched from blood (not recorded which). The receptors were gathered from a woman younger than 35 who had recovered from COVID-19.

The chain couples TRBV6-4 to TRBJ2-4, with 7 bases matching TRBD1. The germline CDR1 and CDR2 sequences are MRHNA and SNTAGT. The length of the CDR3 is 15 residues. V lost 6 bases and J lost 0; bases outside the gene matches: 5. DNA of the CDR3: TGTGCCAGCAGCTCCGGGACAGTAGCCAAAAACATTCAGTACTTC. This encodes CASSSGTVAKNIQYF.

Notes on this clone: Distinct nucleotide sequences in the sample also encode this CDR3. V usage is TRBV4-3 and J usage is TRBJ1-1; TRBD1 matches 10 bases. Trimming removed 0 bases from V and 1 base from J; junction bases left unmatched: 2. CDR1 LGHNA and CDR2 YSLEER come from the germline V gene. The CDR3 has 16 amino acids. DNA for the CDR3: TGCGCCAGCAGCCAAGATAGGACAGGGGGGAACACTGAAGCTTTCTTT. Translating gives CASSQDRTGGNTEAFF.